This T cell receptor (beta chain) was recovered during a study of identical twins. There are a few counts of this clonotype. The CDR3 totals 15 residues. Germline lookup yields CDR1 KGHDR and CDR2 SFDVKD. Between the trimmed V and J ends, which lost 4 bases and 2 bases, there was a span of 10 bases. A universal primer site was added by template switching, and unique molecular identifiers were carried by the cDNA. Via MiXCR, TCRdb re-called the 5' RACE reads, giving one row per CDR3 protein. The sample holds approximately 690,000 distinct CDR3 sequences, around 6% seen once. Sequenced sample: naive T cells sorted from blood. The clonotype comes from a man between 18 and 35 years old in good health. The gene calls are TRBV24-1 and TRBJ2-2; a possible D gene is TRBD1 (6 bases). DNA of the CDR3: TGTGCCACCAGTGACTCGGACAGAAACACCGGGGAGCTGTTTTTT. Translating it yields CATSDSDRNTGELFF.